These 15 T cell receptor beta chains share one sample of origin, sequenced in a study of vaccination and CD4 T cells after COVID-19. Described treatment: approximately 9-day PBMC culture with coronavirus spike peptide pools or control peptides (ViraFEST assay). The assay that was used to sequence DNA from cultured CD4+ T cells was the Oncomine TCR Beta short-read assay. TCRdb redid the calling of the PCR reads with MiXCR, one entry per CDR3 protein. Among over 10,000 distinct CDR3 sequences, roughly a third were seen once, and the ten largest hold 12%. These TCRs are of unknown antigen specificity. The material sequenced was CD4+ T cells from blood, cultured in vitro. The receptors were gathered from a human donor who had recovered from COVID-19.

The J gene is TRBJ2-1, the V gene TRBV6-5; 9 positions match TRBD2. The V gene's germline CDR1 is MNHEY and CDR2 SVGAGI. The CDR3 is 22 residues long. V lost 0 bases to trimming and J lost 4 bases; unmatched junction nucleotides: 22. CDR3 nucleotide sequence: TGTGCCAGCAGTTACTCGATGTTCCTTCTGGGGGTTAACGCGGGAGGGTACAATGAGCAGTTCTTC. Its protein product is CASSYSMFLLGVNAGGYNEQFF.

This clonotype was detected only a few times. The rearrangement uses TRBV7-7 and TRBJ2-7; 11 nucleotides match TRBD2. V lost 2 bases and J lost 5; bases outside the gene matches: 8. The CDR3 loop spans 16 amino acids. CDR1 and CDR2 from the germline V gene are SSHAT and FNYEAQ (reference sequence). CDR3 sequence (DNA): TGTGCCAGCAGCTTACCTCTACTAGCGGGAGTGGACGAGCAGTACTTC. It is translated as CASSLPLLAGVDEQYF.

This clonotype has just a few counts. This chain joins TRBV15 and TRBJ2-2, with 7 bases matching TRBD1. The CDR3 contains 14 residues. Unmatched junction bases numbered 0, after V lost 2 bases and J lost 3 bases. CDR1 LNHNV and CDR2 YYDKDF come from the germline V gene (reference sequence). The CDR3, as DNA: TGTGCCACCAGCAGACAGGGGGACACCGGGGAGCTGTTTTTT. Translated: CATSRQGDTGELFF.

V gene TRBV20-1 combines with J gene TRBJ2-1, with 14 bases lining up with TRBD2. Germline V gene sequence: CDR1 DFQATT, CDR2 SNEGSKA (reference sequence). V lost 2 bases and J lost 9; bases outside the gene matches: 12. The CDR3 covers 17 residues. CDR3 nucleotides: TGCAGTGCTAGATCGATGGGGGGACTAGCGGGAGATGTTGAGCAGTTCTTC. Its translation is CSARSMGGLAGDVEQFF.

The chain combines TRBV28 with TRBJ1-1; possibly TRBD1 for D (6 bases). Trimming stripped 7 bases from V and 6 bases from J, with 15 bases between. The CDR3 covers 13 residues. Germline CDR1 MDHEN, CDR2 SYDVKM. The CDR3 DNA reads as TGTGCCAGCATCTCGAGGGGGGAATCTGAAGCTTTCTTT. Residues: CASISRGESEAFF.

The CDR3 region is CASSLTRGLFF. CDR3 nucleotide sequence: TGTGCCAGCAGCCTGACACGCGGGCTGTTTTTT. The chain has TRBV7-9 and TRBJ2-2; D unresolved. The CDR3 runs 11 residues. The V gene lost 5 bases and the J gene lost 13 bases, with 11 bases spanning the gap. The V gene's germline CDR1 is SEHNR and CDR2 FQNEAQ (reference sequence).

V is TRBV7-2 and J is TRBJ2-3; D not resolved. The germline CDR1 and CDR2 sequences are SGHTA and FQGNSA. V dropped 2 bases and J dropped 4 bases, with 4 bases sitting between them. The CDR3 is made up of 12 amino acids. In DNA, the CDR3 is TGTGCCAGCAGCTTAACCTCAGATACGCAGTATTTT. Its translation is CASSLTSDTQYF.

The V and J genes are TRBV20-1 and TRBJ2-3; D is perhaps TRBD1 or TRBD2 (5 bases each). The CDR3 length is 15 residues. The germline V gene has CDR1 DFQATT and CDR2 SNEGSKA (reference sequence). CDR3 loop: CSPLLGAISTDTQYF. CDR3 coding DNA: TGCAGCCCCTTACTAGGGGCTATCAGCACAGATACGCAGTATTTT.

This clonotype was counted once. V gene TRBV20-1 combines with J gene TRBJ2-1; 10 bases are shared with TRBD2. The CDR3 sequence is 15 residues long. The V gene end was trimmed by 5 bases and the J gene end by 4 bases; junction bases not matched to a gene: 8. Germline V gene sequence: CDR1 DFQATT, CDR2 SNEGSKA (reference sequence). In DNA, the CDR3 is TGCAGTGCTCAAACCGGGACTAGCGCTTACAATGAGCAGTTCTTC. Protein product: CSAQTGTSAYNEQFF.

This clonotype was found a few times. The rearrangement uses TRBV7-9 and TRBJ2-1, with a weak D call TRBD1 (5 bases). The CDR3 runs to 13 residues. Germline V gene sequence: CDR1 SEHNR, CDR2 FQNEAQ (reference sequence). Trimming took 3 bases from V and 6 from J, leaving 9 bases between them. The CDR3 DNA follows: TGTGCCAGCAGCTTGTTGGGGCCCAATGAGCAGTTCTTC. Amino acid sequence: CASSLLGPNEQFF. The variable domain in full, with the rest retrieved from reference TRBV7-9 and TRBJ2-1, is DTGVSQNPRHKITKRGQNVTFRCDPISEHNRLYWYRQTLGQGPEFLTYFQNEAQLEKSRLLSDRFSAERPKGSFSTLEIQRTEQGDSAMYLCASSLLGPNEQFFGPGTRLTVL.

The V gene is TRBV20-1, the J gene TRBJ2-1; D not resolved. The V gene's germline CDR1 is DFQATT and CDR2 SNEGSKA (reference sequence). The CDR3 spans 19 residues. V lost 0 bases and J lost 3, with 24 bases in between. The CDR3 coding sequence is TGCAGTGCTAGAGATTCCGCTAGAGCGCAAGACCGTTACTACAATGAGCAGTTCTTC. It codes for CSARDSARAQDRYYNEQFF.

The chain uses TRBV7-3 and TRBJ2-3; D call uncertain. The CDR3 is 13 residues long. Germline assignment: CDR1 SGHTA and CDR2 FQGTGA. V shed 1 base and J shed 5 bases, with 7 bases lying between them. The DNA of the CDR3 is TGTGCCAGCAGCTTAAACCTACAAGATACGCAGTATTTT. It specifies CASSLNLQDTQYF. Using reference TRBV7-3 and TRBJ2-3 for the parts outside the CDR3, the full variable domain is GAGVSQTPSNKVTEKGKYVELRCDPISGHTALYWYRQSLGQGPEFLIYFQGTGAADDSGLPNDRFFAVRPEGSVSTLKIQRTERGDSAVYLCASSLNLQDTQYFGPGTRLTVL.

The chain couples TRBV12-3 or TRBV12-4 to TRBJ1-2; D is undetermined. CDR3 size: 12 residues. V was shortened by 7 bases and J by 3 bases, with 9 bases between the two germline ends. The CDR3 loop is CASTGLDYGYTF. The CDR3 DNA sequence: TGTGCCAGCACAGGCCTCGACTATGGCTACACCTTC.

The chain links TRBV18 to TRBJ2-1; the match to TRBD2 covers 8 bases. V lost 2 bases, J lost 9 bases, and 6 bases stayed unmatched. The CDR3 is 14 amino acids. Germline CDR1 is KGHSH and CDR2 is LQKENI. CDR3 loop: CASSPWPGGPEQFF. CDR3 coding DNA: TGTGCCAGCTCACCATGGCCGGGAGGGCCTGAGCAGTTCTTC.

This clonotype was picked up a small number of times. CDR3 coding DNA: TGTGCCAGCAGTGACGGGGAAACAACGCAGTATTTT. It is translated as CASSDGETTQYF. The chain recombines TRBV6-4 with TRBJ2-3, with D unclear. The CDR3 sequence is 12 residues long. V dropped 2 bases and J dropped 9 bases, with 9 bases sitting between them. Germline values: CDR1 MRHNA, CDR2 SNTAGT.